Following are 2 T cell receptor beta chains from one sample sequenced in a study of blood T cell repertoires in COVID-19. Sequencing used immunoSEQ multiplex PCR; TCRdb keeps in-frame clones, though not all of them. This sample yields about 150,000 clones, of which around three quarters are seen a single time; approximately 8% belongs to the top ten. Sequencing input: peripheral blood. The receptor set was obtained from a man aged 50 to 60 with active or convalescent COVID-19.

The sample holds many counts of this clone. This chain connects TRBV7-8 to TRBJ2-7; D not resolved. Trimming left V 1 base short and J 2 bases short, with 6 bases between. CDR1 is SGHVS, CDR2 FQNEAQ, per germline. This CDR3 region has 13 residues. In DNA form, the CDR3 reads TGTGCCAGCAGCTTAGAGCACCCCTACGAGCAGTACTTC. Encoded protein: CASSLEHPYEQYF.

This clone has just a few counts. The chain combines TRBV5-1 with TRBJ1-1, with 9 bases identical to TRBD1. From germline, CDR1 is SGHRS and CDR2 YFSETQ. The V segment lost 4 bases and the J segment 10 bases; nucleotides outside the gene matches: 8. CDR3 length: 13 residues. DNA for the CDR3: TGCGCCAGCAGCCGTTGGACAGGGGAGGGAGCTTTCTTT. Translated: CASSRWTGEGAFF.